Presented here are 23 T cell receptor beta chains from one specimen sequenced in a study of sequential checkpoint blockade in melanoma. The sample's treatment: randomized to nivolumab then ipilimumab (arm A) or the reverse (arm B). Profiling relied on immunoSEQ multiplex PCR, and the TCRdb table lists in-frame clones only, not all of them. The profile covers 13,000 or so clones, with 55% to 75% appearing a single time and around 32% taken by the ten largest. This material consisted of CD8+ T cells sorted from blood (inferred from file names), taken from a patient given nivolumab and ipilimumab in sequence. The receptors originated from a human donor with melanoma.

CDR3 DNA sequence: TGTGCCAGCAGCTTGGAGGGCTTAAGCACAGATACGCAGTATTTT. This sequence encodes CASSLEGLSTDTQYF. The chain combines TRBV7-3 with TRBJ2-3, with D possibly TRBD2 on 6 matching bases. Trimming shortened V by 3 bases and J by 0 bases, and 10 bases separated the two germline ends. The CDR3 is 15 residues long. From germline, CDR1 is SGHTA and CDR2 FQGTGA.

This chain connects TRBV19 to TRBJ1-1; D unresolved. Trimming stripped 3 bases from V and 2 bases from J, with 7 bases between. The CDR3 runs 13 residues. Germline V gene data show CDR1 as LNHDA and CDR2 as SQIVND (reference sequence). CDR3 sequence reads: CASSISFNTEAFF. The CDR3 DNA sequence: TGTGCCAGTAGTATCTCGTTTAACACTGAAGCTTTCTTT.

The CDR3 here is CASSEATGLGTNEKLFF. CDR3 coding DNA: TGTGCCAGCAGTGAAGCGACAGGCTTGGGAACTAATGAAAAACTGTTTTTT. The chain joins TRBV6-1 to TRBJ1-4; maybe TRBD1 (6 bases). CDR1 is MNHNS, CDR2 SASEGT, per germline. V lost 0 bases, J lost 1 base, and 12 bases lay in between. This CDR3 region has 17 residues.

This chain links TRBV7-9 with TRBJ2-7; TRBD2 matches 10 bases. With V trimmed by 5 bases and J by 3 bases, 4 bases remained unmatched. CDR3 length equals 14 residues. Germline V CDR1 and CDR2: SEHNR, FQNEAQ (reference sequence). Written as DNA, the CDR3 is TGTGCCAGCAGCCCCCTAGCGGGAGTCTACGAGCAGTACTTC. This translates into CASSPLAGVYEQYF.

The chain joins TRBV4-1 to TRBJ2-3; D possibly corresponds to TRBD1 (6 bases). V lost 0 bases and J 2 bases, leaving 9 bases between the germline ends. Germline lookup yields CDR1 MGHRA and CDR2 YSYEKL. CDR3 length equals 15 residues. This CDR3 is CASSQEGHITDTQYF. CDR3 sequence (DNA): TGCGCCAGCAGCCAAGAGGGACATATCACAGATACGCAGTATTTT.

This clone appeared a few times. The chain recombines TRBV25-1 with TRBJ1-6, with 7 bases identical to TRBD1. CDR3 length equals 16 residues. V dropped 1 base and J dropped 7; count of bases not matched to a gene: 7. CDR1 and CDR2 from the germline V gene are MGHDK and SYGVNS. The CDR3, as DNA: TGTGCCAGCAGTGAATTATTAGGGGGCTTGAATTCACCCCTCCACTTT. Residues: CASSELLGGLNSPLHF.

This clone has just a few counts. The chain joins TRBV7-3 to TRBJ2-7; D remains unclear. CDR3 length: 12 residues. V shed 2 bases and J shed 7 bases, with 9 bases lying between them. The germline V gene has CDR1 SGHTA and CDR2 FQGTGA. Here the CDR3 reads CASSLVPFEQYF. In DNA, the CDR3 is TGTGCCAGCAGCTTAGTTCCTTTTGAGCAGTACTTC.

The CDR3, as DNA: TGTGCCAGCAGTCCTGGGAGGTCGGGAGGCTACACCTTC. The encoded protein is CASSPGRSGGYTF. The chain combines TRBV6-1 with TRBJ1-2, with no clear D. CDR3 size: 13 residues. Germline values: CDR1 MNHNS, CDR2 SASEGT. Trimming removed 5 bases at V and 8 bases at J, with 15 bases between.

Here the CDR3 reads CASSYRGDSYEQYF. The CDR3 DNA sequence: TGTGCCAGCAGTTATCGCGGGGACAGCTACGAGCAGTACTTC. The rearrangement links TRBV6-5 to TRBJ2-5; TRBD1 is a possible D gene (7 bases). TRBJ2-7 explains the end of the DNA better; the J call may be wrong. Germline V gene data show CDR1 as MNHEY and CDR2 as SVGAGI. CDR3 length: 14 residues.

This chain connects TRBV7-6 to TRBJ2-1, with TRBD2 identical over 14 bases. This CDR3 comprises 20 residues. The germline gives CDR1 SGHVS, CDR2 FNYEAQ. Losses at the gene ends were 5 bases for V and 3 bases for J; bases not matched to a gene: 15. The chain's CDR3 is CASSGTPGLAGETLYNEQFF. DNA for the CDR3: TGTGCCAGCAGCGGCACCCCGGGACTAGCGGGAGAGACCCTCTACAATGAGCAGTTCTTC.

The chain links TRBV6-1 to TRBJ1-5; TRBD1 matches 8 bases. From germline, CDR1 is MNHNS and CDR2 SASEGT. The junction had 10 bases not matched to a gene; V was cut back by 6 bases and J by 6 bases. The CDR3 extends over 15 amino acids. In DNA form, the CDR3 reads TGTGCCAGCAGGGCCGACAGGGGAGGCGGTCAGCCCCAGCATTTT. It codes for CASRADRGGGQPQHF.

The chain is built from TRBV7-9 and TRBJ2-1; D may be TRBD1 (6 bases). The CDR3 is 18 amino acids. The germline V and J ends were trimmed by 5 bases and 6 bases, with 26 bases remaining between them. Germline V lookup: CDR1 SEHNR, CDR2 FQNEAQ (reference sequence). The CDR3: CASSPGAQGKLPFNEQFF. DNA for the CDR3: TGTGCCAGCAGCCCCGGGGCCCAGGGGAAGTTACCGTTCAATGAGCAGTTCTTC.

This chain links TRBV18 with TRBJ2-5, with 13 bases matching TRBD2. The tail of the sequence fits TRBJ2-7 better, so the J call may be wrong. Per germline, CDR1 KGHSH and CDR2 LQKENI. The CDR3 consists of 18 residues. DNA of the CDR3: TGTGCCAGCTCACCACGGGGACTAGCGGGAATTCGATCCTACGAGCAGTACTTC. Encoded protein: CASSPRGLAGIRSYEQYF.

This clone was recorded only once. This rearrangement joins TRBV7-2 to TRBJ2-5, with 9 bases fitting TRBD1. The end of the DNA aligns better with TRBJ2-7, so the J call may be wrong. In germline, CDR1 is SGHTA, CDR2 FQGNSA. CDR3 length: 15 amino acids. The CDR3 here is CASSSYDRGKSEQYF. As DNA, the CDR3 is TGTGCCAGCAGCAGTTATGACAGGGGGAAGAGCGAGCAGTACTTC.

V gene TRBV5-6 combines with J gene TRBJ1-1, with D tentatively TRBD1 (6 bases). V lost 9 bases and J lost 5, with 17 bases in between. Germline CDR1 reads SGHDT; CDR2 reads YYEEEE. The CDR3 is 13 residues long. The CDR3 DNA is TGTGCCACCCATGGGGGCTTGGGGACTGAAGCTTTCTTT. This codes for CATHGGLGTEAFF.

The chain employs TRBV6-6 and TRBJ2-5; 9 bases align to TRBD1. TRBJ2-7 explains the end of the DNA better; the J call may be wrong. The CDR3 spans 14 residues. The germline V gene encodes CDR1 MNHNY and CDR2 SVGAGI (reference sequence). Written as DNA, the CDR3 is TGTGCCAGCAGAGGGGACAGGGTAGGGTACGAGCAGTACTTC. Translating it yields CASRGDRVGYEQYF.

J is TRBJ2-7 and V is TRBV6-5, with 8 bases matching TRBD1. CDR1 and CDR2 (germline): MNHEY, SVGAGI. Trimming at V came to 4 bases and at J to 3 bases, leaving 2 bases not matched to a gene. This CDR3 region has 13 residues. The CDR3 here is CASSSTGGYEQYF. The CDR3 coding sequence is TGTGCCAGCAGTTCAACAGGGGGCTACGAGCAGTACTTC.

This chain links TRBV25-1 with TRBJ1-1, with TRBD1 matching over 8 bases. The CDR3 has 12 amino acids. Germline V CDR1 and CDR2: MGHDK, SYGVNS. J was trimmed by 8 bases and V by 6 bases; bases with no gene match: 5. Here the CDR3 DNA reads TGTGCCAGCAGACAGGGGGGGGAAGAAGCTTTCTTT. Its translation is CASRQGGEEAFF. The entire variable domain, with the rest obtained from reference TRBV25-1 and TRBJ1-1, is as follows: EADIYQTPRYLVIGTGKKITLECSQTMGHDKMYWYQQDPGMELHLIHYSYGVNSTEKGDLSSESTVSRIRTEHFPLTLESARPSHTSQYLCASRQGGEEAFFGQGTRLTVV.

In DNA, the CDR3 is TGTGCCAGCAGCCCCTCCTACAGGGGGAAGGAGGGCTATGGCTACACCTTC. Translated: CASSPSYRGKEGYGYTF. The J gene is TRBJ1-2, the V gene TRBV9; 8 nucleotides match TRBD1. CDR1 is SGDLS, CDR2 YYNGEE, per germline. CDR3 length: 17 residues. The junction had 15 bases not matched to a gene; V was cut back by 4 bases and J by 4 bases.

By share, this clone counts as medium-sized. The chain couples TRBV9 to TRBJ2-7, with D hard to call. The CDR3 runs to 15 residues. Germline values: CDR1 SGDLS, CDR2 YYNGEE. The V gene lost 0 bases and the J gene lost 0 bases, with 10 bases spanning the gap. Here the CDR3 DNA reads TGTGCCAGCAGCGTAGAGGCAGGCCTCTCCTACGAGCAGTACTTC. Translated, it gives CASSVEAGLSYEQYF.

V is TRBV27 and J is TRBJ1-4; D unresolved. The germline V and J ends were trimmed by 5 bases and 1 base, with 14 bases remaining between them. The CDR3 extends over 16 amino acids. In germline, CDR1 is MNHEY, CDR2 SMNVEV (reference sequence). The CDR3 protein is CASSLHTVGTNEKLFF. The CDR3 DNA sequence: TGTGCCAGCAGTCTCCATACAGTAGGAACTAATGAAAAACTGTTTTTT. The full variable domain, rest sourced from reference TRBV27 and TRBJ1-4, is EAQVTQNPRYLITVTGKKLTVTCSQNMNHEYMSWYRQDPGLGLRQIYYSMNVEVTDKGDVPEGYKVSRKEKRNFPLILESPSPNQTSLYFCASSLHTVGTNEKLFFGSGTQLSVL.

The chain has TRBV7-9 and TRBJ2-7, with D possibly being TRBD2 (5 bases). The CDR3 is 12 amino acids. Germline-derived CDR1 and CDR2 are SEHNR and FQNEAQ (reference sequence). V shed 2 bases and J shed 6 bases, with 8 bases lying between them. The CDR3 reads CASSLIRGEQYF. The CDR3 DNA reads TGTGCCAGCAGCTTAATCCGGGGCGAGCAGTACTTC.

Details on this clone: One junction end disagrees with the germline gene, perhaps due to a read error. J is TRBJ2-3 and V is TRBV7-7; perhaps TRBD2 as D (6 bases). Germline V gives CDR1 SSHAT, CDR2 FNYEAQ (reference sequence). The CDR3 loop spans 14 amino acids. This chain's CDR3 is CASSLSRDSRAQYF. CDR3 sequence (DNA): TGTGCTAGCAGCCTTAGCCGGGACTCTCGGGCGCAGTATTTT.